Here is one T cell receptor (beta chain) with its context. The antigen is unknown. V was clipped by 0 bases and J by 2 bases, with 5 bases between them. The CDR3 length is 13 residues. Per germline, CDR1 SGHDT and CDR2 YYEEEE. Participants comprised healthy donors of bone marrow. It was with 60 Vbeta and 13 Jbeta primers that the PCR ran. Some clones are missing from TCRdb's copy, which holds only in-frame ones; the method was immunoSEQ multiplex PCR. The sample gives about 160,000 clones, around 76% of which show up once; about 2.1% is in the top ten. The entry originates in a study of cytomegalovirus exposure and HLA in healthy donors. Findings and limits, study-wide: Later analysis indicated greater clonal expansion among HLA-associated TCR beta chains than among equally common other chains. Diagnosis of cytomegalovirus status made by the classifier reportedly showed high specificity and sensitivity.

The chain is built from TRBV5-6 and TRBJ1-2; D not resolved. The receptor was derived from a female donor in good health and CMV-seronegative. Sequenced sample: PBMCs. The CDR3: CASSLAQNYGYTF. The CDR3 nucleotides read TGTGCCAGCAGCTTGGCCCAGAACTATGGCTACACCTTC. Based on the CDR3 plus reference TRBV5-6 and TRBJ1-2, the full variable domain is DAGVTQSPTHLIKTRGQQVTLRCSPKSGHDTVSWYQQALGQGPQFIFQYYEEEERQRGNFPDRFSGHQFPNYSSELNVNALLLGDSALYLCASSLAQNYGYTFGSGTRLTVV.